The rows below give T cell receptor beta chains drawn from one sample of a study of T-cell memory formation after mild COVID-19. TCRdb reprocessed the 5' RACE reads via MiXCR and lists one record per CDR3 protein. The table has approximately 580,000 distinct CDR3 sequences, roughly 22% seen once. Sequenced material: PBMCs or a T cell subset sorted from them (not recorded which). These receptors originate from an adult woman who had mild COVID-19 (a few samples of this study predate the infection). Cell type and time point are not known. Both conserved end residues are part of each CDR3. A D gene is named only where the DNA matches it firmly. Expanded clones are given a class, and other clones once, few, many or no size at all.

j_call,v_call,clone_size,d_call,cdr3_nt,cdr3_aa
TRBJ2-5,TRBV6-5,-,-,TGTGCCAGCAGTTACTTGGCCCAAGAGACCCAGTACTTC,CASSYLAQETQYF
TRBJ1-1,TRBV5-5,many,-,TGTGCCAGCAGCTTGGCCGAGGGGCTCGTGACTGAAGCTTTCTTT,CASSLAEGLVTEAFF
TRBJ2-7,TRBV18,-,-,TGTGCCAGCTCCCCATCACTAGATTCCTACGAGCAGTACTTC,CASSPSLDSYEQYF
TRBJ2-1,TRBV30,-,TRBD1,TGTGCCTGGAGTCCGAGGGGGCGCGAAGTCTACAATGAGCAGTTCTTC,CAWSPRGREVYNEQFF
TRBJ1-5,TRBV20-1,-,-,TGCAGTGCCACAGCGAGGGCAGGGGCCTATAGCAATCAGCCCCAGCATTTT,CSATARAGAYSNQPQHF
TRBJ2-7,TRBV7-9,-,TRBD2,TGTGCCAGCAGCTTAGGGACTAGCGGGACTCACGAGCAGTACTTC,CASSLGTSGTHEQYF
TRBJ2-3,TRBV24-1,few,TRBD1,TGTGCCACCAGTGAAGCGACAGGGGGGGATACGCAGTATTTT,CATSEATGGDTQYF
TRBJ2-6,TRBV20-1,-,-,TGCAGTGCAAGGGCCCCATCCTCTGGGGCCAACGTCCTGACTTTC,CSARAPSSGANVLTF
TRBJ2-5,TRBV6-2/TRBV6-3,-,TRBD2,TGTGCCAGCAGTCAGGCGGGACTAGCGGGTGAGACCCAGTACTTC,CASSQAGLAGETQYF
TRBJ2-2,TRBV12-3/TRBV12-4,many,-,TGTGCCAGCAGTAGAATGGGGACGTTTGTCCCCGGGGAGCTGTTTTTT,CASSRMGTFVPGELFF
TRBJ2-1,TRBV6-6,few,-,TGTGCCAGTTTGCGTTCCTACAATGAGCAGTTCTTC,CASLRSYNEQFF
TRBJ2-7,TRBV3-1,-,-,TGTGCCAGCAGTCACCCGAGGGGTGGGGGCTACGAGCAGTACTTC,CASSHPRGGGYEQYF
TRBJ2-1,TRBV9,few,-,TGTGCCAGCAGCGTTTTAAGGCGCGGAGCCGGGGATGAGCAGTTCTTC,CASSVLRRGAGDEQFF
TRBJ1-1,TRBV12-3/TRBV12-4,few,-,TGTGCCAGCAGTTTAATCCGGACCCGGGAAGCTTTCTTT,CASSLIRTREAFF
TRBJ2-3,TRBV7-3,few,TRBD2,TGTGCCAGCAGCCCCCAAGCGGGACGGGGCGCAGATACGCAGTATTTT,CASSPQAGRGADTQYF
TRBJ1-2,TRBV20-1,-,-,TGCAGTGCTAGAGGGGGCCAATCTAACTATGGCTACACCTTC,CSARGGQSNYGYTF
TRBJ2-1,TRBV27,few,-,TGTGCCAGCAGTGCCGTGAGGGGGATCGTTGATAATGAGCAGTTCTTC,CASSAVRGIVDNEQFF
TRBJ2-5,TRBV4-2,-,-,TGTGCCAGCAGCCAAGATCCGGGGGACGCGACCCAGTACTTC,CASSQDPGDATQYF
TRBJ2-7,TRBV7-6,few,-,TGTGCCAGCAGCTTAGGACACCAGGTCACAACCTACGAGCAGTACTTC,CASSLGHQVTTYEQYF
TRBJ2-5,TRBV20-1,-,-,TGCAGTGCTAGAGCGCAAGAGACCCAGTACTTC,CSARAQETQYF
TRBJ2-2,TRBV4-1,-,-,TGCGCCAGCAGCCAAGTGAGTGCAGGGGTTACCACCGGGGAGCTGTTTTTT,CASSQVSAGVTTGELFF
TRBJ2-3,TRBV9,few,-,TGTGCCAGCAGCGTAGGGGGGAGGGATACGCAGTATTTT,CASSVGGRDTQYF
TRBJ2-2,TRBV30,-,-,TGTGCCTGGAGTGCTATTGCGGCGGCGAACACCGGGGAGCTGTTTTTT,CAWSAIAAANTGELFF
TRBJ2-7,TRBV7-9,few,TRBD2,TGTGCCAGCAGCTTATTTACTAGCGGGGACGAGCAGTACTTC,CASSLFTSGDEQYF
TRBJ1-2,TRBV5-1,few,TRBD1,TGCGCCAGCAGCTTGGGACAGGGCGACGGCTATGGCTACACCTTC,CASSLGQGDGYGYTF
TRBJ1-4,TRBV24-1,-,TRBD1,TGTGCCACCAGTGATTCCCGACAGGGCGAAAAACTGTTTTTT,CATSDSRQGEKLFF
TRBJ1-1,TRBV24-1,-,TRBD1,TGTGCCACCAGTGCCGGGACAGTTAACACTGAAGCTTTCTTT,CATSAGTVNTEAFF
TRBJ2-7,TRBV7-9,many,-,TGTGCCAGCAGCGCTAGGGACAACCCCTACGAGCAGTACTTC,CASSARDNPYEQYF
TRBJ1-1,TRBV29-1,-,-,TGCAGCGTTGAAGATGAAGGAATAGCGAACACTGAAGCTTTCTTT,CSVEDEGIANTEAFF
TRBJ2-5,TRBV29-1,-,TRBD2,TGCAGCGTCTCCGGGACTAGCGTTTTGGAGACCCAGTACTTC,CSVSGTSVLETQYF
TRBJ2-2,TRBV19,-,-,TGTGCCAGTAGACTAACGGGTATAACCGGGGAGCTGTTTTTT,CASRLTGITGELFF
TRBJ1-2,TRBV29-1,-,-,TGCAGCGTTGTCTTGGATGGCTACACCTTC,CSVVLDGYTF
TRBJ2-5,TRBV24-1,-,TRBD1,TGTGCCACCAGTGAGTGGACAGGGGGGCAAGAGACCCAGTACTTC,CATSEWTGGQETQYF
TRBJ2-2,TRBV6-4,-,-,TGTGCCAGCAGTGACTTTGGGGGCACCGGGGAGCTGTTTTTT,CASSDFGGTGELFF
TRBJ2-3,TRBV9,-,TRBD2,TGTGCCAGCAGCCCCCGTCAGCGGGGCCACACAGATACGCAGTATTTT,CASSPRQRGHTDTQYF
TRBJ2-7,TRBV4-2,few,-,TGTGCCAGCAGCCAGGGGCAAGGAGAGCAGTACTTC,CASSQGQGEQYF
TRBJ2-7,TRBV6-5,few,-,TGTGCCAGCAGTTACTCAATAGCCTACGAGCAGTACTTC,CASSYSIAYEQYF
TRBJ1-1,TRBV6-6,-,-,TGTGCCAGCAGCCACATGAACACTGAAGCTTTCTTT,CASSHMNTEAFF
TRBJ2-2,TRBV15,many,-,TGTGCCACCAGCAGAGAATTGACCACCGGGGAGCTGTTTTTT,CATSRELTTGELFF
TRBJ2-7,TRBV18,-,TRBD2,TGTGCCAGCTCACCACCGGTTGGACTAGCGGGGGGCCTACTTCACTTC,CASSPPVGLAGGLLHF
TRBJ2-1,TRBV19,few,-,TGTGCCAGTAGTATAGTGGTTAGCGGTTACAATGAGCAGTTCTTC,CASSIVVSGYNEQFF
TRBJ2-2,TRBV6-1,many,-,TGTGCCAGCAGTGAAGCCTTGGCAGGGATCGAGCTGTTTTTT,CASSEALAGIELFF
TRBJ2-4,TRBV27,-,-,TGTGCCAGCAGTTTATCGGCAGGGGCTCTGGACATTCAGTACTTC,CASSLSAGALDIQYF
TRBJ2-4,TRBV5-6,-,TRBD2,TGTGCCAGCAGCCCGCCCCGGGGAGGGGCCAAAAACATTCAGTACTTC,CASSPPRGGAKNIQYF
TRBJ2-1,TRBV7-3,few,TRBD2,TGTGCCAGCAGCCCACTGGGACTAGCAGGCAATGAGCAGTTCTTC,CASSPLGLAGNEQFF
TRBJ2-2,TRBV4-3,few,TRBD2,TGCGCCAGCAGCCAAGATCGGGGGGAATGGTGGGAGCTGTTTTTT,CASSQDRGEWWELFF
TRBJ2-1,TRBV7-9,-,TRBD2,TGTGCCAGCAGCGGACTAGCGGAGTCCTACAATGAGCAGTTCTTC,CASSGLAESYNEQFF
TRBJ1-2,TRBV10-3,-,-,TGTGCCATCAGTGACAGACAGGATTCCTATGGCTACACCTTC,CAISDRQDSYGYTF
TRBJ2-5,TRBV6-6,-,TRBD2,TGTGCCAGCAGTTACCTAGGGACTAGCGGGAGGGAGACCCAGTACTTC,CASSYLGTSGRETQYF
TRBJ2-1,TRBV5-5,few,-,TGTGCCAGCAGCTTGGCCCGAGCGGGTTCCTACAATGAGCAGTTCTTC,CASSLARAGSYNEQFF
TRBJ2-1,TRBV7-3,-,TRBD2,TGTGCCAGCAGCTTATTTAGGACTAGACGATACAATGAGCAGTTCTTC,CASSLFRTRRYNEQFF
TRBJ2-7,TRBV18,-,-,TGTGCCAGCTCCCAGGGACCGTCCTACGAGCAGTACTTC,CASSQGPSYEQYF
TRBJ2-5,TRBV6-2/TRBV6-3,few,TRBD2,TGTGCCAGCAGTCAGACTAGCGGGGGGGCGAGAAAGACCCAGTACTTC,CASSQTSGGARKTQYF